This paragraph reports one T cell receptor beta chain. What this receptor recognizes is not known. No base-level quality is on record; no much larger clone is a single base apart. This sample was taken from a study of blood T cell repertoires in COVID-19 (dated by TCRdb to the early 2020s). Study-wide context: Samples covering the acute and convalescent phases of COVID-19 were provided by collaborators in the United States, Italy and Spain. Where available, HLA class I and class II types were obtained from metadata supplied by the sample provider rather than from assay-based typing. The samples were drawn from two sources: the first 160 participants of the ongoing ImmuneRACE study, and some 1,300 subjects contributed by 6 global collaborators. Sample metadata almost always included a de-identified subject ID, COVID-19 status, age in years and sex. Deeply sampled blood TCRbeta repertoires from subjects exposed to, actively infected with, or recovered from COVID-19 were included in the dataset. The repertoires were made available in a free public database intended to serve as a resource for research on the immune response to SARS-CoV-2. The material from the prospective study consisted of cDNA or gDNA derived from T cells, B-cell-depleted T cells, or PBMCs.

At one collaborating source in Seattle, patients were enrolled during active infection and were followed longitudinally through the course of disease. Whole blood was collected in K2EDTA tubes by collaborating institutions according to the institutions' own protocols. For TCRbeta analysis, collaborators shipped samples in one of three forms: frozen whole blood, isolated PBMCs, or DNA extracted from either of those sample types. CDR1 and CDR2, looked up from the germline V gene, are ENHRY and SYGVKD. V sheds 3 bases and J sheds 3 bases, leaving 8 bases between their ends. There are 13 amino acids in the CDR3, from cysteine to phenylalanine inclusive. The sequence is cut down to CDR3 DNA, 39 bases in frame from base 1. Study-wide conclusions, independent of this receptor: Clinical and demographic metadata were provided uncurated, with the amount varying by source and participant.

TCRbeta CDR3 regions were amplified from genomic DNA using the immunoSEQ Assay, a bias-controlled multiplex PCR. The authors' analysis ran thus. Within the assay, amplification of reference gene primers was used to estimate how many nucleated cells each sample contained. To quantify the absolute abundance of each unique TCRbeta CDR3 rearrangement, sequence reads were collapsed and filtered. For each sample, productive Simpson clonality was calculated as the square root of Simpson's diversity index across productive rearrangements. TCRdb limited this immuneACCESS table to in-frame rearrangements with V and J called. A share of clones is missing; checked studies link under half to unresolved V genes, and the rest is unexplained. That table gives V, J and clone size, and the DNA gave D and trimming. The sample yields approximately 160,000 clones; about 92% were counted once. The ten largest clones take up roughly 1.9% of the sample.

Source material: peripheral blood. The clonotype originates from a woman between 55 and 75 years old with COVID-19, enrolled during active disease. Rearrangement joined TRBV10-3 to TRBJ1-1; no D segment can be confidently identified. Here the CDR3 is given as CAISDGGYTEAFF. At the DNA level, the sequence is TGTGCCATCAGTGATGGAGGGTACACTGAAGCTTTCTTT.